Shown below are 28 T cell receptor beta chains from a single sample sequenced in a study of type 1 and type 2 diabetes patients. Amplification started from genomic DNA. A primer set of 30 forward and 13 reverse primers amplified the CDR3. TCRdb ran MiXCR on the multiplex PCR reads and lists one entry per CDR3 protein. The table has 270,000 or so distinct CDR3 sequences, approximately 45% seen once. The sample comprised peripheral blood mononuclear cells (PBMCs). These receptors were collected from a man aged 18-30 years with type 2 diabetes.

This clonotype was seen only a few times. The CDR3 spells CASSESGLRNTGELFF. DNA of the CDR3: TGTGCCAGCAGTGAATCGGGACTCCGGAACACCGGGGAGCTGTTTTTT. This chain joins TRBV2 and TRBJ2-2, with D possibly matching TRBD2 (6 bases). V was shortened by 2 bases and J by 1 base, with 11 bases between the two germline ends. Germline CDR1 SNHLY, CDR2 FYNNEI. The CDR3 is made up of 16 amino acids. Full variable domain (rest looked up from reference TRBV2 and TRBJ2-2): EPEVTQTPSHQVTQMGQEVILRCVPISNHLYFYWYRQILGQKVEFLVSFYNNEISEKSEIFDDQFSVERPDGSNFTLKIRSTKLEDSAMYFCASSESGLRNTGELFFGEGSRLTVL.

Comment on this clonotype: At one end, the junction sequence differs from germline, possibly due to a read error. The V call is TRBV28, the J call TRBJ2-2; D could derive from TRBD1 or TRBD2 (5 bases each). Per the germline V gene, CDR1 is MDHEN and CDR2 is SYDVKM. This CDR3 comprises 15 residues. The CDR3 spells CASSLASQDTGELSF. CDR3 DNA sequence: TGTGCCAGCAGTTTAGCTAGCCAGGACACCGGGGAGCTGTCTTTT.

The V gene is TRBV14, the J gene TRBJ2-2; 9 nucleotides agree with TRBD1. V lost 2 bases and J lost 3; bases outside the gene matches: 4. Germline V gene data show CDR1 as SGHDN and CDR2 as FVKESK. The CDR3 runs 16 residues. CDR3 sequence reads: CASSQQTGGYTGELFF. The CDR3 DNA reads TGTGCCAGCAGCCAACAGACAGGGGGGTACACCGGGGAGCTGTTTTTT.

The count of this clonotype is one. The chain recombines TRBV27 with TRBJ1-6; D is undetermined. This CDR3 comprises 16 residues. From germline, CDR1 is MNHEY and CDR2 SMNVEV (reference sequence). V gave up 2 bases and J gave up 6 bases, with 14 bases separating them. CDR3 residues: CASSLALGRSNSPLHF. The CDR3, as DNA: TGTGCCAGCAGTTTAGCGTTAGGGAGGAGTAATTCACCCCTCCACTTT.

The J gene is TRBJ1-1, the V gene TRBV5-1; TRBD1 might be the D (6 bases). V lost 0 bases and J 5 bases, leaving 32 bases between the germline ends. Germline CDR1 and CDR2: SGHRS and YFSETQ. The length of the CDR3 is 21 residues. In nucleotides, the CDR3 is TGCGCCAGCAGCTTGGATGGTTGGGGGGGCGCTTCAGTAGTTCCGGGAACTGAAGCTTTCTTT. Translated: CASSLDGWGGASVVPGTEAFF.

This clonotype was detected only a few times. This chain joins TRBV9 and TRBJ1-6; D ambiguous. Germline V lookup: CDR1 SGDLS, CDR2 YYNGEE. This CDR3 has 13 amino acids. V shed 4 bases and J shed 7 bases, with 9 bases lying between them. Written as DNA, the CDR3 is TGTGCCAGCAGCCGAGACATGAATTCACCCCTCCACTTT. Protein sequence: CASSRDMNSPLHF.

The V and J genes are TRBV19 and TRBJ2-1; D perhaps matches TRBD1 (6 bases). Per the germline V gene, CDR1 is LNHDA and CDR2 is SQIVND (reference sequence). The CDR3 has 14 residues. V dropped 4 bases and J dropped 3 bases, with 10 bases sitting between them. In DNA, the CDR3 is TGTGCCAGTAGTAGCAGGGGAAACTACAATGAGCAGTTCTTC. Protein product: CASSSRGNYNEQFF.

The V and J genes are TRBV28 and TRBJ2-7; a weak D match, TRBD2 (7 bases). Germline V gene lookup returns CDR1 MDHEN and CDR2 SYDVKM. The CDR3 runs 13 residues. V lost 5 bases, J lost 6 bases, and 14 bases lay in between. Here the CDR3 reads CASSAGDYPEQYF. CDR3 DNA sequence: TGTGCCAGCAGTGCAGGGGACTACCCCGAGCAGTACTTC.

This clonotype was detected only a few times. The chain joins TRBV15 to TRBJ2-6, with D tentatively TRBD1 (6 bases). The V and J ends lost 0 bases and 1 base respectively, with 22 bases between them. Germline lookup yields CDR1 LNHNV and CDR2 YYDKDF (reference sequence). This CDR3 spans 21 amino acids. CDR3 residues: CATSRDPPNRDPPSGANVLTF. The CDR3 coding sequence is TGTGCCACCAGCAGAGATCCCCCCAACAGGGACCCTCCTTCTGGGGCCAACGTCCTGACTTTC.

Remarks on this clonotype: The junction departs from germline at one end; a sequencing error may be responsible. V is TRBV2 and J is TRBJ1-4; D might be TRBD1 (5 bases). The CDR3 has 13 residues. Germline V gene lookup returns CDR1 SNHLY and CDR2 FYNNEI. CDR3 region: CARAGTLGEKLLF. The CDR3 DNA is TGTGCCAGGGCCGGGACCTTAGGAGAAAAACTGCTTTTT.

The gene calls are TRBV25-1 and TRBJ2-1, with TRBD2 identical over 8 bases. The CDR3 length is 15 residues. The ends lost 5 bases at V and 3 bases at J; junction bases unmatched: 6. Per germline, CDR1 MGHDK and CDR2 SYGVNS. The CDR3: CASSTGGTSYNEQFF. The DNA for the CDR3 is TGTGCCAGCAGTACCGGGGGGACTAGCTACAATGAGCAGTTCTTC.

This clonotype is a singleton in its sample. J is TRBJ2-1 and V is TRBV9; D gene ambiguous. CDR1 and CDR2 (germline): SGDLS, YYNGEE. This CDR3 contains 19 residues. V was shortened by 2 bases and J by 0 bases, with 21 bases between the two germline ends. The CDR3 nucleotides read TGTGCCAGCAGCGTCCCCCCTATTTATGCGGAGAGCTCCTACAATGAGCAGTTCTTC. Translation: CASSVPPIYAESSYNEQFF.

The CDR3 here is CASSPHMVMNTEAFF. CDR3 DNA: TGTGCCAGCAGTCCACACATGGTGATGAACACTGAAGCTTTCTTT. This chain uses TRBV12-3 or TRBV12-4 with TRBJ1-1; no reliable D call. The CDR3 runs to 15 residues. V gave up 5 bases and J gave up 0 bases, with 13 bases separating them.

This clonotype was recorded many times. V gene TRBV2 combines with J gene TRBJ1-2; 9 nucleotides match TRBD1. The CDR3 has 13 amino acids. Germline trimming cut 6 bases from V and 5 bases from J; bases unmatched to any gene: 4. CDR1 and CDR2 from the germline V gene are SNHLY and FYNNEI. This CDR3 is CASSSGQGYGYTF. DNA for the CDR3: TGTGCCAGCAGCTCCGGACAGGGGTATGGCTACACCTTC.

The chain couples TRBV2 to TRBJ1-1; D ambiguous. V was pared by 7 bases and J by 1 base, with 10 bases between. Looked up from germline, CDR1 is SNHLY and CDR2 is FYNNEI. The CDR3 sequence is 13 residues long. The chain's CDR3 is CASKREWNTEAFF. DNA of the CDR3: TGTGCCAGCAAACGGGAGTGGAACACTGAAGCTTTCTTT.

The chain links TRBV20-1 to TRBJ1-4; possible D gene TRBD1, 6 bases. Germline V gene sequence: CDR1 DFQATT, CDR2 SNEGSKA (reference sequence). Trimming stripped 6 bases from V and 5 bases from J, with 10 bases between. The CDR3 loop spans 12 amino acids. CDR3 region: CSAQGLNEKLFF. The CDR3 coding sequence is TGCAGTGCACAGGGACTAAATGAAAAACTGTTTTTT.

J is TRBJ2-3 and V is TRBV2; 8 bases are a match to TRBD1. Per germline, CDR1 SNHLY and CDR2 FYNNEI. Trimming removed 8 bases from V and 4 bases from J; junction bases left unmatched: 8. The CDR3 has 14 amino acids. The CDR3 DNA follows: TGTGCCAGCGACGGACAGGGTGGGGCAGATACGCAGTATTTT. Encoded protein: CASDGQGGADTQYF.

This clonotype was picked up one time. The chain couples TRBV28 to TRBJ1-6, with a possible D match to TRBD1 (5 bases). The ends were cut back, 4 bases at V and 8 bases at J, with 15 bases in the middle. The CDR3 covers 15 residues. Germline CDR1 MDHEN, CDR2 SYDVKM. The CDR3 is CASSYTFKGHSPLHF. The CDR3 DNA reads as TGTGCCAGCAGTTACACCTTTAAGGGGCATTCACCCCTCCACTTT.

This clonotype occurred many times. The chain uses TRBV19 and TRBJ2-7; 8 positions match TRBD1. Germline values: CDR1 LNHDA, CDR2 SQIVND (reference sequence). The CDR3 spans 14 residues. The trim removed 4 bases at V and 0 bases at J, leaving 2 bases unmatched. CDR3 nucleotide sequence: TGTGCCAGTAGTAGCGGGACAGGCTCCTACGAGCAGTACTTC. This translates into CASSSGTGSYEQYF.

This clonotype showed up many times. The chain combines TRBV2 with TRBJ1-2; no definite D call. Between the trimmed V and J ends, which lost 3 bases and 6 bases, there was a span of 11 bases. Per the germline V gene, CDR1 is SNHLY and CDR2 is FYNNEI. The CDR3 is made up of 13 amino acids. CDR3 residues: CASSDGEGNGYTF. CDR3 sequence (DNA): TGTGCCAGCAGTGACGGAGAAGGGAATGGCTACACCTTC.

The chain is built from TRBV5-1 and TRBJ2-2; D might be TRBD2 (5 bases). Germline CDR1 is SGHRS and CDR2 is YFSETQ. CDR3 length equals 17 residues. Trimming removed 5 bases at V and 7 bases at J, with 24 bases between. CDR3 in amino acids: CASRSEGYPSSDGELFF. CDR3 DNA: TGCGCCAGCAGGTCTGAGGGCTACCCAAGTTCGGACGGGGAGCTGTTTTTT.

V usage is TRBV10-1 and J usage is TRBJ2-1, with unresolved D. CDR3 length: 16 residues. CDR1 and CDR2 from the germline V gene are WNHNN and SYGVQD (reference sequence). V lost 4 bases, J lost 2 bases, and 15 bases lay in between. CDR3 DNA sequence: TGCGCCAGCAGTGGTCAGGCTGGCCCGACCTACAATGAGCAGTTCTTC. Its translation is CASSGQAGPTYNEQFF.

V gene TRBV20-1 combines with J gene TRBJ2-2; 10 bases match TRBD2. The CDR3 is made up of 17 amino acids. V gave up 1 base and J gave up 8 bases; unmatched junction bases: 13. The germline gives CDR1 DFQATT, CDR2 SNEGSKA (reference sequence). This CDR3 is CSARARAGGFWAGELFF. In DNA, the CDR3 is TGCAGTGCTAGAGCGCGAGCGGGAGGGTTCTGGGCTGGGGAGCTGTTTTTT.

This clonotype was seen just once. The chain is built from TRBV9 and TRBJ2-3; TRBD2 agrees at 12 bases. The CDR3 sequence is 16 residues long. V lost 2 bases to trimming and J lost 8 bases; unmatched junction nucleotides: 9. Germline V gene sequence: CDR1 SGDLS, CDR2 YYNGEE. CDR3 region: CASSVLLAGGPGTQYF. CDR3 in DNA: TGTGCCAGCAGCGTCTTACTAGCGGGGGGCCCTGGTACGCAGTATTTT.

This rearrangement joins TRBV28 to TRBJ2-7; weak D call: TRBD1 (6 bases). The CDR3 runs 17 residues. The V gene's germline CDR1 is MDHEN and CDR2 SYDVKM. The V end was cut by 8 bases, the J end by 4 bases, with 27 bases between. The CDR3 spells CASPCTDKQGMKYEQYF. The CDR3 coding sequence is TGTGCCAGCCCATGTACGGATAAACAGGGTATGAAATACGAGCAGTACTTC. The entire variable domain, with the rest obtained from reference TRBV28 and TRBJ2-7, is as follows: DVKVTQSSRYLVKRTGEKVFLECVQDMDHENMFWYRQDPGLGLRLIYFSYDVKMKEKGDIPEGYSVSREKKERFSLILESASTNQTSMYLCASPCTDKQGMKYEQYFGPGTRLTVT.

The chain links TRBV5-1 to TRBJ1-1, with a possible D match to TRBD1 (6 bases). Deletions cut 4 bases from V and 7 bases from J, with 11 bases between. Germline values: CDR1 SGHRS, CDR2 YFSETQ. CDR3 length equals 12 residues. The CDR3 nucleotides are TGCGCCAGCAGCCCGGACAGAAATGAAGCTTTCTTT. Translation gives CASSPDRNEAFF.

This clonotype was detected many times. The rearrangement links TRBV19 to TRBJ2-5, with 7 bases matching TRBD2. Germline values: CDR1 LNHDA, CDR2 SQIVND (reference sequence). This CDR3 has 16 amino acids. V gave up 5 bases and J gave up 5 bases; unmatched junction bases: 14. The CDR3 DNA follows: TGTGCCAGTAGTCCCCGCCTGGCGGGGGAACCCGAGACCCAGTACTTC. This sequence encodes CASSPRLAGEPETQYF. Combining the CDR3 with reference TRBV19 and TRBJ2-5 gives the whole variable domain DGGITQSPKYLFRKEGQNVTLSCEQNLNHDAMYWYRQDPGQGLRLIYYSQIVNDFQKGDIAEGYSVSREKKESFPLTVTSAQKNPTAFYLCASSPRLAGEPETQYFGPGTRLLVL.

The gene calls are TRBV2 and TRBJ1-1; D remains unclear. Germline-derived CDR1 and CDR2 are SNHLY and FYNNEI. This CDR3 spans 9 amino acids. V was pared by 6 bases and J by 14 bases, with 10 bases between. DNA of the CDR3: TGTGCCAGCAGCCCCGCGTGGTTCTTT. This sequence encodes CASSPAWFF.